This T cell receptor (beta chain) was recorded in a study of blood T cells in healthy people across ages. Combining a sample-barcoded 5' primer with a J-beta primer mix, a second PCR ran for 7 to 11 cycles. TCRdb re-derived calls from the 5' RACE reads in MiXCR, one entry per CDR3 protein. The sample lists more than 800,000 distinct CDR3 sequences, 25% to 30% seen once, with about 18% in the top ten. Germline V gene lookup returns CDR1 SGHTA and CDR2 FQGNSA. CDR3 size: 13 residues. Whole-study results and caveats: Comparison with aged donors showed that long-lived donors had more naive CD4+ cells and higher diversity. Per million T cells, TCR beta diversity dropped about linearly as age rose.

In the case of this clonotype: Antigen unknown. An end of the junction differs from the germline gene, which may be a read error.

The gene calls are TRBV7-2 and TRBJ2-1, with a possible D match to TRBD2 (5 bases). Sequences were obtained from blood. This sequence was found in a woman of 80 years or more in good health. The CDR3 loop reads CARSLVRGYEQFF. In nucleotides, the CDR3 is TGTGCCCGCAGCTTAGTTCGGGGATATGAGCAGTTCTTC.